The sequence of this T cell receptor (beta chain) was determined in a study of regulatory T cells in long-lasting Graves disease. Overall study results and limits: Small numbers of samples may have cut accuracy.

Germline trimming cut 2 bases from V and 0 bases from J; bases unmatched to any gene: 17. The CDR3 consists of 21 residues. The germline CDR1 and CDR2 sequences are SEHNR and FQNEAQ (reference sequence). Construction of TCR beta libraries relied on iRepertoire HTBI primers and on Arm-PCR targeting CDR3 regions. TCRdb redid the calling of the multiplex PCR reads with MiXCR, one entry per CDR3 protein. The data hold fewer than 350,000 distinct CDR3 sequences, with over 15% observed a single time. Time point reported: newly diagnosed GD, antithyroid drugs for less than 3 months. PBMCs were the source of the RNA used for TCR sequencing. Into tubes containing EDTA, nine milliliters of peripheral blood were drawn. This clonotype has ten or more counts. The target antigen is unknown.

The sample in question was peripheral blood mononuclear cells (PBMCs), obtained at new diagnosis, from a patient treated with antithyroid drugs. The chain links TRBV7-9 to TRBJ2-1; 9 bases match TRBD2. The origin of this receptor is a female donor with Graves disease. The CDR3 protein is CASSLPDVRLAGTYSYNEQFF. The DNA for the CDR3 is TGTGCCAGCAGCTTACCCGACGTGAGGCTAGCGGGAACTTACTCCTACAATGAGCAGTTCTTC.